These 5 T cell receptor beta chains share one sample of origin, sequenced in a study of cytomegalovirus exposure and HLA in healthy donors. The PCR contained 60 Vbeta and 13 Jbeta primers. Assay: immunoSEQ multiplex PCR; the TCRdb copy retains only in-frame clones and omits some. The table has about 160,000 clones, 75% to 85% seen once. What was sequenced was PBMCs. The receptor set was obtained from a man aged 25 to 40 in good health and CMV-seronegative.

The V gene is TRBV9, the J gene TRBJ2-5; D possibly corresponds to TRBD1 (5 bases). Trimming shortened V by 0 bases and J by 2 bases, and 8 bases separated the two germline ends. Germline assignment: CDR1 SGDLS and CDR2 YYNGEE. This CDR3 contains 14 residues. The CDR3 nucleotides are TGTGCCAGCAGCGTAGCGAACAGGCAAGAGACCCAGTACTTC. It is translated as CASSVANRQETQYF.

CDR3 coding DNA: TGTGCCAGCAGCTTACCGACAGGGGATGGGAGGAACTATGGCTACACCTTC. Encoded protein: CASSLPTGDGRNYGYTF. This rearrangement joins TRBV7-9 to TRBJ1-2; 8 bases are shared with TRBD1. V shed 2 bases and J 2 bases; nucleotides not matched to a gene: 10. Germline CDR1 is SEHNR and CDR2 is FQNEAQ (reference sequence). The CDR3 spans 17 residues.

This clone has only a few counts. V usage is TRBV21-1 and J usage is TRBJ2-1; the table calls TRBD1, which could not be checked here. TRBV21-1 is a recognized pseudogene. The CDR3 is made up of 17 amino acids. CDR3 DNA sequence: TGTGCCAGCAGCCTAGACCCGAGGGGACAGGCCTACAATGAGCAGTTCTTC. Amino acids: CASSLDPRGQAYNEQFF.

This clone occurred once. V and J are TRBV11-2 and TRBJ2-3, with D perhaps TRBD2 (5 bases). Germline V gene lookup returns CDR1 SGHAT and CDR2 FQNNGV. The CDR3 spans 16 residues. V was cut by 3 bases and J by 6 bases, with 19 bases left in between. The CDR3 region has the DNA TGTGCCAGCAGCTTTTCCTTAGCGACGACTCCCGATACGCAGTATTTT. It is translated as CASSFSLATTPDTQYF.

A few counts support this clone. The chain combines TRBV5-6 with TRBJ1-6; tentatively, D is TRBD1 (6 bases). This CDR3 region has 16 residues. Trimming took off 0 bases at V and 9 bases at J, with 16 bases between the two ends. Germline V gene lookup returns CDR1 SGHDT and CDR2 YYEEEE. The CDR3 nucleotides are TGTGCCAGCAGCTTGGGGACAGACCCGGTAGCTTCACCCCTCCACTTT. Translated: CASSLGTDPVASPLHF.